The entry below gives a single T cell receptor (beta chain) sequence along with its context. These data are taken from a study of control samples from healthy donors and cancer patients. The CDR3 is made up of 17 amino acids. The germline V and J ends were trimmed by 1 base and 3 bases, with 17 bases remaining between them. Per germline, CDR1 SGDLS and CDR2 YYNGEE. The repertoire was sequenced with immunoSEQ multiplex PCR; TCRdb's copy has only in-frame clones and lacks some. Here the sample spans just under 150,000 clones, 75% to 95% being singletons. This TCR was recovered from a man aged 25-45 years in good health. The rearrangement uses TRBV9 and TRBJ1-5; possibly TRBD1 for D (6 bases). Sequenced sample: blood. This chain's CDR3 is CASSVLPIRQVNQPQHF. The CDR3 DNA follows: TGTGCCAGCAGCGTACTCCCCATTCGACAGGTCAATCAGCCCCAGCATTTT.